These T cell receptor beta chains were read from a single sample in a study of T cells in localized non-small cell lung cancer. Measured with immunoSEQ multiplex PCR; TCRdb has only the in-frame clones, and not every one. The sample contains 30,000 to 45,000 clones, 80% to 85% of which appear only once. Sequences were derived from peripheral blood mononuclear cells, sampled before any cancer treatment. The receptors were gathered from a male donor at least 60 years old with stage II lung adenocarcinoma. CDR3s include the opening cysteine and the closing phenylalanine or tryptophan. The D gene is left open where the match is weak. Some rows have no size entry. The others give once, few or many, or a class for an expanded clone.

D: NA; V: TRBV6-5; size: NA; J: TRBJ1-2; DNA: TGTGCCAGCACCCAGTCTTGGGGGGTCTATGGCTACACCTTC; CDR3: CASTQSWGVYGYTF
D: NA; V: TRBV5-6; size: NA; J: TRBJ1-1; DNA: TGTGCCAGCAGCTTGGAAGGGTGGTCTGAAGCTTTCTTT; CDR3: CASSLEGWSEAFF
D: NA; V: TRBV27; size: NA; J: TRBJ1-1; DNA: TGTGCCAGCCAGGCGCAGGTGAACACTGAAGCTTTCTTT; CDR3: CASQAQVNTEAFF
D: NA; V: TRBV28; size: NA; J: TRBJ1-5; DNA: TGTGCCAGCAGCTTACTCGCCACAGGGACGAGTCAGCCCCAGCATTTT; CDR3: CASSLLATGTSQPQHF
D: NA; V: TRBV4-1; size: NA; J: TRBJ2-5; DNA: TGCGCCAGCAGCCAGAACGACGGGCCGGGGACGGGGACCCAGTACTTC; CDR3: CASSQNDGPGTGTQYF
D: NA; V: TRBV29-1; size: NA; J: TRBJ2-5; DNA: TGCAGCGTTGAAGATCACGCCCTCGAGGATGACCAGTACTTC; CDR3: CSVEDHALEDDQYF
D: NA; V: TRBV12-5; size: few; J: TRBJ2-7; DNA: TGTGCTAGTGGCACCCAAAGGTTAGTAAGCTCCTCCTACGAGCAGTACTTC; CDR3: CASGTQRLVSSSYEQYF
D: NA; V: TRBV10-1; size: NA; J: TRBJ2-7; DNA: TGCGCCAGCACAGGGGATAAGAACGAGCAGTACTTT; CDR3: CASTGDKNEQYF
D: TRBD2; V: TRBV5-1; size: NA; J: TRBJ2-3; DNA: TGCGCCAGCAGCCTTACCTCCGGGACTAGCGAGATTGAGGCAGATACGCAGTATTTT; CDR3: CASSLTSGTSEIEADTQYF
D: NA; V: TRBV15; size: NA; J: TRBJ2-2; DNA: TGTGCCACCAGCAGAGAGGGTAGTGGGGCCGGGGAGCTGTTTTTT; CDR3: CATSREGSGAGELFF
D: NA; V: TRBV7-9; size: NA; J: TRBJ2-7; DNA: TGTGCCAGCAGCTTAGTTGAAGCCTACGAGCAGTACTTC; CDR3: CASSLVEAYEQYF
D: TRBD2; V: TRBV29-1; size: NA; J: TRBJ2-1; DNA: TGCAGCGTTGACCTGACTAGCGGGAGTGGTTATGAGCAGTTCTTC; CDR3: CSVDLTSGSGYEQFF
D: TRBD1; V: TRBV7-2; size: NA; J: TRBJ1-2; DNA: TGTGCCAGCAGCTTGGCCCTTGGACAGGTTCTAAATGGCTACACCTTC; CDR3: CASSLALGQVLNGYTF
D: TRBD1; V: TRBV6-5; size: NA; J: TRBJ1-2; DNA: TGTGCCAGCAGTTCCGCGGGACAGGGGGCGAACTATGGCTACACCTTC; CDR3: CASSSAGQGANYGYTF
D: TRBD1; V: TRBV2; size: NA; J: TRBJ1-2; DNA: TGTGCCAGCAGCGGGACAGCAATTATCTATGGCTACACCTTC; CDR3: CASSGTAIIYGYTF
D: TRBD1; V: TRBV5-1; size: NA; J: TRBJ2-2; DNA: TGCGCCAGCAGCTTGACGGACAGGGTTAATTCACCGGGGGAGCTGTTTTTT; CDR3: CASSLTDRVNSPGELFF
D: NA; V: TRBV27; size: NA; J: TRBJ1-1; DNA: TGTGCCAGCAGTTTGGGAAGGAACACTGAAGCTTTCTTT; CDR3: CASSLGRNTEAFF
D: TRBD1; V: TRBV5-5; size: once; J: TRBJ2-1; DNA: TGTGCCAGCAGCTTGGACAGGGGCTCCTACAATGAGCAGTTCTTC; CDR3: CASSLDRGSYNEQFF
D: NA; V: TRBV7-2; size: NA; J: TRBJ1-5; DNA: TGTGCCAGCAGCTTAGACGGGCTGGCAGGGGGCAATCAGCCCCAGCATTTT; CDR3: CASSLDGLAGGNQPQHF
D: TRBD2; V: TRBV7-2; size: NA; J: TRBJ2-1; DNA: TGTGCCAGCAGCTCGGGACTAGGGAATGAGCAGTTCTTC; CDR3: CASSSGLGNEQFF
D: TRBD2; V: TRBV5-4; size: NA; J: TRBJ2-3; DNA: TGTGCCAGCAGCCCCCGGCTAGCGGGAGACCCAGATACGCAGTATTTT; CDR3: CASSPRLAGDPDTQYF
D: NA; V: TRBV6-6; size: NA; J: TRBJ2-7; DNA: TGTGCCAGCCAAACAGGCTACGAGCAGTACTTC; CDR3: CASQTGYEQYF
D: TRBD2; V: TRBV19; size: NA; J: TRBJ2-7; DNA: TGTGCCAGTAGTACGGGACTAGCGGGCCTAGAGCAGTACTTC; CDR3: CASSTGLAGLEQYF
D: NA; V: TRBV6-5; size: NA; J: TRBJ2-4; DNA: TGTGCCAGCAGCGGACCGGGATCTAAATCGGACATTCAGTACTTC; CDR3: CASSGPGSKSDIQYF
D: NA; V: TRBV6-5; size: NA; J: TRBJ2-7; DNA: TGTGCCAGCAGTTCCTTAGGGGCTGATTCCTACGAGCAGTACTTC; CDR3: CASSSLGADSYEQYF
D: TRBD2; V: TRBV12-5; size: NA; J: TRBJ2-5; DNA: TGTGCTAGTGGTGCGGGACTAGCGGGACTAGAGACCCAGTACTTC; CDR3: CASGAGLAGLETQYF
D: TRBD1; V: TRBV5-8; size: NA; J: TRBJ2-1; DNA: TGTGCCAGCAGCTGGGGAGCGGGACAGGGCCCTACCTACAATGAGCAGTTCTTC; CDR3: CASSWGAGQGPTYNEQFF
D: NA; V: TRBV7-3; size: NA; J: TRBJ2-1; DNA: TGTGCCAGCAGCCCCAGTCGTCTAGCTCATGGGGATGAGCAGTTCTTC; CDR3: CASSPSRLAHGDEQFF